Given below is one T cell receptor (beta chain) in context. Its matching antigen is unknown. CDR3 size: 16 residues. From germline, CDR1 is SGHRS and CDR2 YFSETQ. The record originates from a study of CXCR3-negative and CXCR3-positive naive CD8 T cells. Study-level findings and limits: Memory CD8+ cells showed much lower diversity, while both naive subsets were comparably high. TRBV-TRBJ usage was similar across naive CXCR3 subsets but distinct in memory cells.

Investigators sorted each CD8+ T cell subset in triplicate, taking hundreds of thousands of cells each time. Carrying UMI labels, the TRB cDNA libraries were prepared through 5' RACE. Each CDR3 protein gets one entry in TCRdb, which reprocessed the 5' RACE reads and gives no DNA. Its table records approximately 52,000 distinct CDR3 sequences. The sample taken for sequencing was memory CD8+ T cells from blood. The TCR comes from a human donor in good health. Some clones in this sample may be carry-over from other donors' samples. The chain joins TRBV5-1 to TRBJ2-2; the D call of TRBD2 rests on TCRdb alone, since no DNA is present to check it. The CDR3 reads CASSLAPAGPIGELFF.